This T cell receptor beta chain was obtained from a study of control samples from healthy donors and cancer patients. Germline V gives CDR1 MDHEN, CDR2 SYDVKM. V lost 5 bases, J lost 7 bases, and 9 bases stayed unmatched. The CDR3 extends over 14 amino acids. The table came from immunoSEQ multiplex PCR; TCRdb's copy has only in-frame clones and leaves some out. In the table there are around 81,000 clones, more than 80% of which are singletons. Material: blood. The gene calls are TRBV28 and TRBJ1-2; TRBD1 matches 8 bases. This TCR came from a woman in her twenties or thirties in good health. CDR3 in amino acids: CASSTPDRVAGYTF. The CDR3, as DNA: TGTGCCAGCAGTACCCCGGACAGGGTCGCTGGCTACACCTTC.